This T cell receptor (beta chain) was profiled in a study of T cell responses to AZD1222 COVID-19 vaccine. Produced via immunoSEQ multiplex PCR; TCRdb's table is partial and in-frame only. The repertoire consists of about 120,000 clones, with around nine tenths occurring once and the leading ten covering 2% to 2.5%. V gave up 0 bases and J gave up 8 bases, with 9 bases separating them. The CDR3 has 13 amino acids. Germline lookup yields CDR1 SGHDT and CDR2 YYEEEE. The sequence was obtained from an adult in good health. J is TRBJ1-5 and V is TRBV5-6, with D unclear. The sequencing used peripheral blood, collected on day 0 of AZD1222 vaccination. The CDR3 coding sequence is TGTGCCAGCAGCTTGGGCCCCGGGGAGCCCCAGCATTTT. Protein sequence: CASSLGPGEPQHF.